This T cell receptor beta chain was identified during a study of beta chain features in type 1 diabetes. Study outcomes and limitations: High TCR expression in some cells could lead to their over-representation in cDNA sequencing.

Sequenced material consisted of expressed TCRB transcripts (all of the isolated RNA was reverse transcribed). Method: immunoSEQ multiplex PCR; TCRdb's copy keeps in-frame clones and lacks some. The table records 250,000 to 300,000 clones, roughly 8% of them present only once. As to this clone: Its cognate antigen is unknown.

The CDR3 runs 13 residues. Per germline, CDR1 SNHLY and CDR2 FYNNEI. V lost 4 bases and J lost 10, with 16 bases in between. Naive, central memory, regulatory and stem cell-like memory cells within the CD4+ compartment were sorted using CD45RO/CCR7/CD25/CD127/CD95/CD27. The V gene is TRBV2, the J gene TRBJ1-2, with D unclear. Sample: central memory CD4+ T cells from blood. The origin of this receptor is a woman between 18 and 29 years old in good health. The CDR3 DNA reads TGTGCCAGCAGTGGGGCGACGGAGAGAGACTACACCTTC. Its translation is CASSGATERDYTF. Full variable domain (missing parts from reference TRBV2 and TRBJ1-2): EPEVTQTPSHQVTQMGQEVILRCVPISNHLYFYWYRQILGQKVEFLVSFYNNEISEKSEIFDDQFSVERPDGSNFTLKIRSTKLEDSAMYFCASSGATERDYTFGSGTRLTVV.